The 7 T cell receptor beta chains given below trace back to one sample, sequenced in a study of blood T cell repertoires in COVID-19. Only in-frame clones appear in the TCRdb table, and some are missing; sequencing was by immunoSEQ multiplex PCR. The sample records about 64,000 clones, 65% to 90% being singletons. Sequences were obtained from peripheral blood. The receptors were gathered from a man between 35 and 55 years old with acute or convalescent COVID-19.

DNA for the CDR3: TGTGCCAGCAGCTTAGCGACCTTCGCGCGGACTAGGCGGAGGGAGCAGTACTTC. Translating gives CASSLATFARTRRREQYF. The V gene is TRBV7-8, the J gene TRBJ2-7; TRBD2 agrees at 7 bases. The CDR3 contains 18 residues. The germline V gene has CDR1 SGHVS and CDR2 FQNEAQ. Trimming took 0 bases from V and 7 from J; bases not matched to a gene: 18.

This sequence joins TRBV10-2 and TRBJ2-5; 13 bases match TRBD2. Trimming at V came to 5 bases and at J to 1 base, leaving 4 bases not matched to a gene. Germline CDR1 WSHSY, CDR2 SAAADI. The CDR3 loop spans 16 amino acids. The CDR3 nucleotides read TGCGCCAGCAGTACTGGACTAGCGGGGGTCCAAGAGACCCAGTACTTC. It yields the protein CASSTGLAGVQETQYF.

Concerning this clone itself: Other DNA sequences from this sample encode an identical CDR3 as well. The chain uses TRBV11-2 and TRBJ1-2; D is unclear. There are 13 residues in the CDR3. The germline V gene encodes CDR1 SGHAT and CDR2 FQNNGV. Between the trimmed V and J ends, which lost 0 bases and 8 bases, there was a span of 10 bases. The CDR3 loop is CASSLDRTRGYTF. The CDR3 DNA reads as TGTGCCAGCAGCTTAGATCGCACACGCGGCTACACCTTC.

The chain employs TRBV7-8 and TRBJ1-4; maybe TRBD1 (5 bases). CDR3 size: 13 residues. Germline V gene lookup returns CDR1 SGHVS and CDR2 FQNEAQ. The V end lost 5 bases, the J end lost 10 bases, and 14 bases lay between the germline ends. CDR3 amino acids: CASSPQQDAKLFF. CDR3 nucleotide sequence: TGTGCCAGCAGCCCACAACAGGACGCAAAACTGTTTTTT.

V and J are TRBV6-5 and TRBJ1-2; TRBD1 matches at 9 bases. CDR3 length equals 14 residues. Per germline, CDR1 MNHEY and CDR2 SVGAGI. The V gene end was trimmed by 7 bases and the J gene end by 6 bases; junction bases not matched to a gene: 9. The CDR3 loop reads CASTAGQGRNGYTF. The CDR3 nucleotides are TGTGCCAGCACCGCCGGACAGGGGAGGAATGGCTACACCTTC.

The chain has TRBV30 and TRBJ1-1; D unclear. The CDR3 loop spans 12 amino acids. Germline CDR1 is GTSNPN and CDR2 is SVGIG (reference sequence). Trimming shortened V by 4 bases and J by 11 bases, and 17 bases separated the two germline ends. This chain's CDR3 is CAWTAGGRRAFF. CDR3 nucleotide sequence: TGTGCCTGGACGGCAGGCGGAAGGAGGGCTTTCTTT.

The rearrangement joins TRBV5-1 to TRBJ2-1, with D unresolved. Deletions cut 4 bases from V and 2 bases from J, with 7 bases between. This CDR3 has 13 residues. In germline, CDR1 is SGHRS, CDR2 YFSETQ. CDR3 in amino acids: CASSGSAYNEQFF. CDR3 in DNA: TGCGCCAGCAGCGGTAGTGCCTACAATGAGCAGTTCTTC.